A selection of T cell receptor beta chains follows, all from one sample in a study of T-cell memory formation after mild COVID-19. TCRdb processed the 5' RACE reads anew with MiXCR; each CDR3 protein has one entry. The sample comprises under 300,000 distinct CDR3 sequences, roughly 18% of which are singletons, and 23% rests with the top ten. Sequencing was performed on PBMCs or a T cell subset sorted from them (not recorded which). The source of these receptors is a young man who had mild COVID-19 (a few samples of this study predate the infection). Cell type and time point are not known. Both conserved end residues are trimmed from each CDR3.

j_gene | v_gene | CDR3aa
TRBJ2-7 | TRBV5-1 | ASSLGQLQGEQY
TRBJ1-2 | TRBV6-6 | ASSLDRGQDGYT
TRBJ2-2 | TRBV28 | ASSLWARTTGELF
TRBJ1-1 | TRBV4-2 | ASSQDHRGRMNTEAF
TRBJ2-2 | TRBV2 | ASSRTGAAGELF
TRBJ2-7 | TRBV7-9 | ASRGGVIYEQY
TRBJ2-1 | TRBV7-2 | ASSLAWPTDEQF
TRBJ1-6 | TRBV6-2/TRBV6-3 | ASSSTGGYSPLH
TRBJ2-7 | TRBV2 | ASSPSPGGIHEQY
TRBJ2-3 | TRBV28 | AILSGGTDTQY
TRBJ2-4 | TRBV5-1 | ASSNGAIEAKNIQY
TRBJ2-1 | TRBV5-1 | ASSPEGRGDFNEQF
TRBJ2-7 | TRBV4-2 | ASSQPEVQSHEQY
TRBJ1-2 | TRBV20-1 | SAGGQGVSTYGYT
TRBJ2-5 | TRBV25-1 | ASSEYGGGETQY
TRBJ1-3 | TRBV29-1 | SAGGPGNSGNTIY
TRBJ2-5 | TRBV7-6 | ASSLGSWAETQY
TRBJ2-5 | TRBV7-6 | ASSLSFGVQETQY
TRBJ2-3 | TRBV7-6 | ASSLGSQGTNTDTQY
TRBJ1-1 | TRBV20-1 | SASRSNTEAF
TRBJ2-5 | TRBV23-1 | ASIFLVFQETQY
TRBJ2-1 | TRBV6-2/TRBV6-3 | ASSGTRIGEQF
TRBJ1-6 | TRBV30 | AWSRGSGSPLH
TRBJ2-1 | TRBV20-1 | SASGRGLYYNEQF
TRBJ1-1 | TRBV12-3/TRBV12-4 | ASSLKGGVEAF
TRBJ1-3 | TRBV29-1 | SVVGLLSGNTIY
TRBJ1-2 | TRBV20-1 | SVWSGGRYGYT
TRBJ1-1 | TRBV28 | ASSFQGVTAF
TRBJ2-7 | TRBV12-3/TRBV12-4 | ASSLTGGEQY
TRBJ1-2 | TRBV20-1 | SAAGPNYGYT
TRBJ2-7 | TRBV5-1 | ASSGTGEGEQY
TRBJ1-2 | TRBV5-6 | ASSLEGANYGYT
TRBJ2-1 | TRBV7-9 | ASSLRPGRYNEQF
TRBJ1-1 | TRBV5-1 | ASSLQRNTEAF
TRBJ2-7 | TRBV9 | ASSPGGAGEQY
TRBJ1-6 | TRBV5-1 | ASSGGTIYNSPLH
TRBJ2-7 | TRBV2 | ASSGQGKYEQY
TRBJ1-5 | TRBV13 | ASSLGYSNQPQH
TRBJ1-2 | TRBV14 | ASSRPGTNPYGYT
TRBJ2-1 | TRBV5-1 | ASSWQFGTGDNEQF
TRBJ1-2 | TRBV5-6 | ASSLGQGNYGYT
TRBJ2-1 | TRBV12-3/TRBV12-4 | ASRGEQGDNEQF
TRBJ1-1 | TRBV12-3/TRBV12-4 | ASSDTGMGADEAF
TRBJ2-5 | TRBV7-2 | ASSIKVGSKGQETQY